This T cell receptor beta chain was profiled in a study of cytomegalovirus exposure and HLA in healthy donors. Background on the study: An early data release held tens of millions of unique TCRs from HLA-typed donors. Findings of the study overall: Association of roughly 18,000 TCR beta sequences with HLA alleles was found at 0.05 false discovery rate in a later analysis. The study labeled fewer than 200 TCR beta chains cytomegalovirus-associated.

PCR used 60 Vbeta primers and 13 Jbeta primers. Data came from immunoSEQ multiplex PCR; TCRdb stores just in-frame clones and leaves some out. The table has fewer than 250,000 clones, about 89% seen once; the top ten hold around 1.2%. Worth noting for this clone: The antigen remains undetermined.

The CDR3 is 13 amino acids. The V gene lost 11 bases and the J gene lost 4 bases, with 14 bases spanning the gap. Germline lookup yields CDR1 MRHNA and CDR2 SNTAGT. This TCR derives from a man aged 25-40 years in good health and CMV-seronegative. The J gene is TRBJ2-2, the V gene TRBV6-4; tentatively, D is TRBD1 (7 bases). The source material was PBMCs. Here the CDR3 DNA reads TGTGCCTCCAGGGGGGTTGCCACCGGGGAGCTGTTTTTT. Protein sequence: CASRGVATGELFF.